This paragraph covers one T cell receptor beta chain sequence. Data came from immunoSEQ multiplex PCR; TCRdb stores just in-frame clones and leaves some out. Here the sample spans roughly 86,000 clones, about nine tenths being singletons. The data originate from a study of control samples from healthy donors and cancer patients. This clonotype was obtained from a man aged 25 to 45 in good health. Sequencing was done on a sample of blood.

The CDR3 loop is CASSLDGGDRYEQYF. CDR3 sequence (DNA): TGTGCCAGCAGCTTAGATGGAGGGGATCGATACGAGCAGTACTTC. This chain connects TRBV7-8 to TRBJ2-7; D possibly corresponds to TRBD2 (6 bases). The germline V gene encodes CDR1 SGHVS and CDR2 FQNEAQ. The CDR3 totals 15 residues. Deletions cut 1 base from V and 4 bases from J, with 14 bases between.